The 15 T cell receptor beta chains given below trace back to one sample, sequenced in a study of blood T cell repertoires in COVID-19. Profiled with immunoSEQ multiplex PCR; TCRdb holds only in-frame clones, not every one. The top ten hold approximately 2% of the sample, which has some 250,000 clones, 86% seen once. The sequenced sample was peripheral blood. These receptors originate from a young man with active or convalescent COVID-19.

The chain uses TRBV5-1 and TRBJ1-3, with D possibly matching TRBD1 (5 bases). CDR3 length: 13 amino acids. The germline V gene encodes CDR1 SGHRS and CDR2 YFSETQ. Trimming cost V 6 bases and J 2 bases, with 9 bases left between them. The CDR3 DNA is TGCGCCAGCACCACAGGACCTGGAAACACCATATATTTT. Its translation is CASTTGPGNTIYF.

V is TRBV21-1 and J is TRBJ2-1; TRBD2, the table's D call, lacks a check against the DNA. TRBV21-1 is given as a pseudogene. The CDR3 length is 20 residues. The CDR3 region has the DNA TGTGCCAGCAGCAAAGACCCTCCAGCGGGGGGGCCGCTCCACGTCAATGAGCAGTTCTTC. Amino acids: CASSKDPPAGGPLHVNEQFF.

The chain is built from TRBV2 and TRBJ1-6; TRBD1 is a possible D gene (6 bases). CDR3 length: 15 residues. Germline values: CDR1 SNHLY, CDR2 FYNNEI. Trimming cost V 6 bases and J 5 bases, with 14 bases left between them. CDR3 nucleotides: TGTGCCAGCAGACTTTGGGACACCAATAATTCACCCCTCCACTTT. Protein: CASRLWDTNNSPLHF.

The chain combines TRBV2 with TRBJ2-5, with TRBD2 identical over 9 bases. Germline V gives CDR1 SNHLY, CDR2 FYNNEI. The junction had 3 bases not matched to a gene; V was cut back by 7 bases and J by 0 bases. This CDR3 is built from 14 residues. The CDR3 nucleotides read TGTGCCAGCAACCTAGCGGGGAACCAAGAGACCCAGTACTTC. Protein: CASNLAGNQETQYF. Full variable domain (remainder filled in from reference TRBV2 and TRBJ2-5): EPEVTQTPSHQVTQMGQEVILRCVPISNHLYFYWYRQILGQKVEFLVSFYNNEISEKSEIFDDQFSVERPDGSNFTLKIRSTKLEDSAMYFCASNLAGNQETQYFGPGTRLLVL.

CDR3 amino acids: CASSADRVYEQYF. Written as DNA, the CDR3 is TGTGCCAGCAGCGCAGACAGGGTGTACGAGCAGTACTTC. The gene calls are TRBV5-6 and TRBJ2-7; the match to TRBD1 covers 7 bases. The CDR3 runs to 13 residues. V dropped 4 bases and J dropped 4; count of bases not matched to a gene: 5. The germline V gene encodes CDR1 SGHDT and CDR2 YYEEEE.

This clone was seen a handful of times. CDR3 region: CASSQDPGPEAFF. CDR3 coding DNA: TGCGCCAGCAGCCAAGATCCGGGTCCTGAAGCTTTCTTT. The chain is built from TRBV4-1 and TRBJ1-1; no definite D call. Trimming took off 0 bases at V and 6 bases at J, with 8 bases between the two ends. This CDR3 is 13 amino acids long. In germline, CDR1 is MGHRA, CDR2 YSYEKL.

This rearrangement joins TRBV5-1 to TRBJ2-3; TRBD1 matches at 10 bases. The V gene end was trimmed by 4 bases and the J gene end by 2 bases; junction bases not matched to a gene: 7. CDR3 size: 16 residues. Germline V gene data show CDR1 as SGHRS and CDR2 as YFSETQ. This chain's CDR3 is CASSPTGGPSTDTQYF. For the CDR3, the DNA is TGCGCCAGCAGCCCGACAGGGGGCCCCTCCACAGATACGCAGTATTTT.

The V and J genes are TRBV5-6 and TRBJ2-2; D might be TRBD2 (5 bases). Trimming pared 6 bases from V and 6 bases from J, leaving 21 bases between. The V gene's germline CDR1 is SGHDT and CDR2 YYEEEE. The CDR3 has 16 residues. CDR3 nucleotide sequence: TGTGCCAGCACCACTCCCGGACTGCCCAGCCCCGGGGAGCTGTTTTTT. Its protein product is CASTTPGLPSPGELFF.

This rearrangement joins TRBV20-1 to TRBJ1-2, with D possibly matching TRBD1 (5 bases). Germline assignment: CDR1 DFQATT and CDR2 SNEGSKA (reference sequence). The CDR3 totals 14 residues. V lost 3 bases, J lost 4 bases, and 15 bases lay in between. The CDR3 DNA follows: TGCAGTGCTAGTTTAGGGGACTACTCCTATGGCTACACCTTC. It encodes CSASLGDYSYGYTF.

V gene TRBV7-2 combines with J gene TRBJ2-1; 9 positions match TRBD1. The CDR3 is made up of 13 amino acids. Per the germline V gene, CDR1 is SGHTA and CDR2 is FQGNSA. With 4 bases clipped from V and 13 bases from J, the junction kept 8 bases outside the gene matches. The CDR3 DNA reads TGTGCCAGCAGCTCAACCGGGACAGGGTTACAGTTCTTC. This encodes CASSSTGTGLQFF.

This clone was counted only a few times. The chain joins TRBV27 to TRBJ2-3; the match to TRBD2 covers 13 bases. The CDR3 sequence is 20 residues long. V lost 4 bases and J lost 0; bases outside the gene matches: 13. Per the germline V gene, CDR1 is MNHEY and CDR2 is SMNVEV (reference sequence). CDR3 residues: CASSSLGLAGLQVSTDTQYF. CDR3 DNA: TGTGCCAGCAGTTCCCTGGGACTAGCGGGGCTACAAGTTAGCACAGATACGCAGTATTTT.

The chain couples TRBV2 to TRBJ1-2; D is possibly TRBD1 (6 bases). Trimming removed 7 bases at V and 7 bases at J, with 16 bases between. CDR3 length: 13 amino acids. Germline V gives CDR1 SNHLY, CDR2 FYNNEI. CDR3 in amino acids: CASTTGRERGYTF. CDR3 in DNA: TGTGCCAGCACGACAGGCAGGGAACGTGGCTACACCTTC.

The chain links TRBV18 to TRBJ2-1, with D unclear. Trimming removed 2 bases at V and 5 bases at J, with 13 bases between. Germline CDR1 reads KGHSH; CDR2 reads LQKENI. The CDR3 contains 15 residues. Here the CDR3 DNA reads TGTGCCAGCTCACCAAGTCTATCCCAAGACAATGAGCAGTTCTTC. Translating it yields CASSPSLSQDNEQFF.

This clone appeared a few times. At the DNA level, this CDR3 is encoded by other sequences in the same sample as well. The chain recombines TRBV5-1 with TRBJ1-3; D perhaps matches TRBD1 (6 bases). This CDR3 contains 14 residues. CDR1 and CDR2 from the germline V gene are SGHRS and YFSETQ. The ends were cut back, 0 bases at V and 4 bases at J, with 8 bases in the middle. CDR3 protein: CASSLAGAGNTIYF. The CDR3, as DNA: TGCGCCAGCAGCTTGGCAGGGGCGGGAAACACCATATATTTT.

This clone showed up just a few times. J is TRBJ1-1 and V is TRBV5-6, with 7 bases aligning to TRBD1. Trimming cost V 0 bases and J 7 bases; bases outside gene matches: 3. This CDR3 is built from 13 residues. Germline V gene data show CDR1 as SGHDT and CDR2 as YYEEEE. The CDR3 sequence: CASSLVGTDEAFF. The CDR3 DNA reads as TGTGCCAGCAGCTTGGTCGGGACAGATGAAGCTTTCTTT.